This T cell receptor beta chain was captured in a study of response to subunit inactivated influenza vaccine. The CDR3 sequence is 14 residues long. V lost 3 bases, J lost 6 bases, and 15 bases lay in between. TCRdb ran MiXCR on the RT-PCR reads and lists one entry per CDR3 protein. The sample has around 760,000 distinct CDR3 sequences, more than 11% seen once. This clonotype has ten or more counts. The receptor comes from a man between 45 and 60 years old who received an inactivated influenza vaccine. The rearrangement uses TRBV12-3 or TRBV12-4 and TRBJ2-7; perhaps TRBD1 as D (6 bases). Specimen: PBMCs from blood, collected 14 days before vaccination. The CDR3 nucleotides read TGTGCCAGCAGTTTCTCGACAGGAAAAGGCGAGCAGTACTTC. Translated: CASSFSTGKGEQYF.